A single sample is the source of the 3 T cell receptor beta chains below, sequenced in a study of brain T cells in children with intractable seizures. Only in-frame clones appear in the TCRdb table, and some are missing; sequencing was by immunoSEQ multiplex PCR. The sample consists of about 350,000 clones, 93% of them appearing once. The time point was: blood from clinic visit 5 months post-surgery; TSC patient then seizure free. The source was peripheral blood, collected roughly 5 months after surgery. The receptors stem from a boy under three years old with tuberous sclerosis and intractable seizures.

This clone is a singleton in its sample. The rearrangement joins TRBV7-2 to TRBJ1-5; D is perhaps TRBD1 (5 bases). The CDR3 has 18 amino acids. V gave up 2 bases and J gave up 0 bases, with 17 bases separating them. Germline CDR1 SGHTA, CDR2 FQGNSA. The CDR3 DNA is TGTGCCAGCAGCTTACGGGAAGGGAGGGGCGTTAGCAATCAGCCCCAGCATTTT. Amino acid sequence: CASSLREGRGVSNQPQHF.

CDR3: CASSPGSGSPYEQYF. DNA for the CDR3: TGCGCCAGCAGCCCCGGGAGCGGGTCCCCCTACGAGCAGTACTTC. The rearrangement joins TRBV4-1 to TRBJ2-7; D may be TRBD2 (6 bases). This CDR3 spans 15 amino acids. The germline V gene encodes CDR1 MGHRA and CDR2 YSYEKL. The V gene lost 4 bases and the J gene lost 2 bases, with 15 bases spanning the gap.

V usage is TRBV15 and J usage is TRBJ2-7, with 7 bases identical to TRBD2. CDR3 length: 16 residues. CDR1 LNHNV and CDR2 YYDKDF come from the germline V gene (reference sequence). The V and J ends lost 0 bases and 6 bases, in that order; junction bases with no gene match: 11. CDR3 amino acids: CATSRDRRRESVEQYF. CDR3 bases: TGTGCCACCAGCAGAGATAGGCGGCGGGAGTCGGTCGAGCAGTACTTC. The full variable domain, completed using reference TRBV15 and TRBJ2-7, is DAMVIQNPRYQVTQFGKPVTLSCSQTLNHNVMYWYQQKSSQAPKLLFHYYDKDFNNEADTPDNFQSRRPNTSFCFLDIRSPGLGDTAMYLCATSRDRRRESVEQYFGPGTRLTVT.